Listed below are T cell receptor beta chains from one sample, sequenced in a study of tumor-infiltrating lymphocytes in primary liver carcinoma. In TCRdb, the multiplex PCR reads were re-called with MiXCR into one record per CDR3 protein. The data show roughly 330,000 distinct CDR3 sequences, roughly two thirds seen once. The source material was peripheral blood. The receptors stem from a man in his forties with primary liver carcinoma and hepatitis B virus infection. Each CDR3 is given with its conserved first and last residue. A D gene is named only where the DNA matches it firmly. Clone size is shown for a subset of rows, as once, few, many or a class of expanded clone.

>few|TRBJ2-1|-|TRBV14
TGTGCCAGCAGCCAAGAAGAGCAGGTATACAATGAGCAGTTCTTC
CASSQEEQVYNEQFF
>-|TRBJ2-7|TRBD1|TRBV6-1
TGTGCCAGCAGTGAAAGCCCCCTCGACAGGGAAGAGCAGTACTTC
CASSESPLDREEQYF
>-|TRBJ2-2|-|TRBV5-5
TGTGCCAGCAGCTTCCGGGGCGGCGGCGGGGAGCTGTTTTTT
CASSFRGGGGELFF
>many|TRBJ2-7|TRBD1|TRBV6-1
TGTGCCAGTGGACCGGGACAGTACTACGAGCAGTACTTC
CASGPGQYYEQYF
>-|TRBJ1-2|-|TRBV6-5
TGTGCCAGCAGTCCCGCCAGGGTGGTTGGCTACACCTTC
CASSPARVVGYTF
>few|TRBJ1-5|TRBD1|TRBV6-5
TGTGCCAGCAGTTCCGGGACAGGGACCTTTAATCAGCCCCAGCATTTT
CASSSGTGTFNQPQHF
>-|TRBJ1-2|-|TRBV6-2/TRBV6-3
TGTGCCAACAGTTATTCCCGACAGCCTAAGATCGCGGGCTACACCTTC
CANSYSRQPKIAGYTF
>-|TRBJ1-1|-|TRBV11-2
TGTGTCAGCAGCAACGGACATGGGGCTTCGGGTGAAGCTTTCTTT
CVSSNGHGASGEAFF
>many|TRBJ2-1|-|TRBV29-1
TGCAGCGTTGACTTGGACTTCGGGAATGAGCAGTTCTTC
CSVDLDFGNEQFF
>-|TRBJ1-1|-|TRBV11-2
TGTACCAGCAGCTTAACGGGGCAGGGGTTAACTGAAGCTTTCTTT
CTSSLTGQGLTEAFF
>-|TRBJ2-2|TRBD1|TRBV6-5
TGTGCCAGCAGTTACCTGCCCCCGGGACAGGGATACACCGGGGAGCTGTTTTTT
CASSYLPPGQGYTGELFF
>-|TRBJ1-2|TRBD1|TRBV30
TGTGCCTGGGCGGGACAGGGCTACTATGGCTACACCTTC
CAWAGQGYYGYTF
>-|TRBJ2-7|-|TRBV4-2
TGTGCCGGCAGCCAAGAGTTAGCATACGAGCAGTACTTC
CAGSQELAYEQYF
>-|TRBJ2-2|-|TRBV5-4
TGTGCCAGCAGGGGTGACCGGAACAGTCTAGGGGAGCTGTTTTTT
CASRGDRNSLGELFF
>many|TRBJ2-2|TRBD1|TRBV4-2
TGTGCCAGCAGCCAAGAAGGGACAGGGAACACCGGGGAGCTGTTTTTT
CASSQEGTGNTGELFF
>many|TRBJ2-1|TRBD2|TRBV6-2/TRBV6-3
TGTGCCAGCAGCGGACTAGCGGGAGTCAGACGGGAGCAGTTCTTC
CASSGLAGVRREQFF
>-|TRBJ2-1|-|TRBV20-1
TGCAGTACTAGGTCGGGGAATGAGCAGTTCTTC
CSTRSGNEQFF
>few|TRBJ2-7|-|TRBV5-1
TGCGCCAGCAGCTTCCGGGACAACTCCTACGAGCAGTACTTC
CASSFRDNSYEQYF
>-|TRBJ1-2|-|TRBV11-2
TGTGCCAGCACCCCCAGGCAGGGGCGCGGCTACACCTTC
CASTPRQGRGYTF
>many|TRBJ2-1|-|TRBV11-3
TGTGCCAGCAGCTTCGTTACCGAGTCCAATGAGCAGTTCTTC
CASSFVTESNEQFF
>-|TRBJ2-5|-|TRBV11-1
TGTGTTAGCAGCAAGAGACTCCAAGAGACCCAGTACTTC
CVSSKRLQETQYF
>once|TRBJ2-1|-|TRBV11-1
TGTGCCATCAGAACCGGGACCTTCTCCTATAATGAGCAGTTCTTC
CAIRTGTFSYNEQFF
>-|TRBJ2-7|-|TRBV11-2
TGTGTCAGCGGCTTAGATCGCCGAGAGCAGTACTTC
CVSGLDRREQYF
>-|TRBJ2-7|-|TRBV11-2
TGTGCCAGCAGCTCATATTGGGGGGCTAGAAGCTACGAGCAGTACTTC
CASSSYWGARSYEQYF
>-|TRBJ2-1|TRBD2|TRBV11-2
TGTGCCAGCATCTTAGAGTCTTTAGCGGGAGGACTTCGCAATGAACAGTTCTTC
CASILESLAGGLRNEQFF
>-|TRBJ1-6|-|TRBV7-9
TGTGCCAGTACCCAGGTGTCGGGTTCACCCCTCCACTTT
CASTQVSGSPLHF
>many|TRBJ2-5|TRBD2|TRBV4-3
TGCGCCAGCCCCACCTCTAGCGGACAAGAGACCCAGTACTTC
CASPTSSGQETQYF
>few|TRBJ2-7|-|TRBV28
TGTGCCAGCAGTTTATATGGACTGGCGGAGTACGAGCAGTACTTC
CASSLYGLAEYEQYF
>few|TRBJ2-5|-|TRBV5-1
TGCGCCAGCAGAGGGGAAGAGACCCAGTACTTC
CASRGEETQYF
>-|TRBJ2-5|-|TRBV24-1
TGTGCCTCCAGTGACCCCGACAGATACCAAGAGACCCAGTACTTC
CASSDPDRYQETQYF
>few|TRBJ2-7|-|TRBV11-1
TGTGTCAGCAGCTCTTCATTAGGCACCTGGGGGAAGTACTTC
CVSSSSLGTWGKYF
>-|TRBJ2-7|TRBD1|TRBV5-1
TGCGCCAGCACCCCTTTAGAATGGACAGGGGGCGACGAGCAGTACTTC
CASTPLEWTGGDEQYF
>few|TRBJ2-1|TRBD2|TRBV6-5
TGTGCCAGCAGTTACTCTGCCGTTCGCACTAGCGGGAGTGGAAGGTACAATGAGCAGTTCTTC
CASSYSAVRTSGSGRYNEQFF
>-|TRBJ2-2|-|TRBV6-6
TGTGCCAGCGGCGAATATACCGGGGAGCTGTTTTTT
CASGEYTGELFF
>-|TRBJ2-7|-|TRBV11-3
TGTGCCAGCAGCCTAGAGGTGTGGAGCAACGAGCAGTACTTC
CASSLEVWSNEQYF
>many|TRBJ2-2|-|TRBV6-1
TGTGCGGAACGGGGATACACCGGGGAGCTGTTTTTT
CAERGYTGELFF
>many|TRBJ2-7|TRBD2|TRBV7-8
TGTGCCAGCAGCTTGGGGGGGTTAGCCTACGAGCAGTACTTC
CASSLGGLAYEQYF
>-|TRBJ2-2|-|TRBV4-1
TGCGCCAGCAGCCCCATTATGAGGACCCCCGTGGAGCTGCTTTTT
CASSPIMRTPVELLF
>-|TRBJ2-4|TRBD2|TRBV6-5
TGTGCCAGCAGGGCCGGACTAGCGGTAGCCAAAAACATTCAGTACTTC
CASRAGLAVAKNIQYF
>-|TRBJ2-7|TRBD2|TRBV11-2
TGTGCCAGCAGCTTAGGCGGGAGGAAGGTCGGGCAGTACTTC
CASSLGGRKVGQYF